This is a list of T cell receptor beta chains from one sample in a study of blood T cell repertoires in COVID-19. Assay: immunoSEQ multiplex PCR; the TCRdb copy retains only in-frame clones and omits some. The repertoire includes 150,000 to 200,000 clones, more than 80% of them detected once, and approximately 11% sits in the top ten. The source material was peripheral blood. The origin of the receptors is a human donor in a cohort sampled during active COVID-19. The CDR3 runs from the conserved cysteine through the conserved F or W. Fields, in order: CDR3 length, clone size, J gene, D gene, V gene, CDR3 DNA, CDR3 protein. D genes are given only for firm matches. Rows may omit the clone size; those that give it use once, few, many or a size class.

15,.,TRBJ2-3,TRBD2,TRBV7-9,TGTGCCAGCAGCCTTTCGCGGGGGGTACCAGATACGCAGTATTTT,CASSLSRGVPDTQYF
15,few,TRBJ2-1,.,TRBV11-3,TGTGCCAGCAGCTTAGACCCCTCTTCGGACAATGAGCAGTTCTTC,CASSLDPSSDNEQFF
11,.,TRBJ2-5,.,TRBV28,TGTGCCACACGGGGCCAAGAGACCCAGTACTTC,CATRGQETQYF
14,.,TRBJ1-1,.,TRBV18,TGTGCCAGCTCACCACGAGGCCAGAACACTGAAGCTTTCTTT,CASSPRGQNTEAFF
15,.,TRBJ2-2,TRBD1,TRBV7-9,TGTGCCAGCAGCCCCCAGGGGGCGGGCACCGGGGAGCTGTTTTTT,CASSPQGAGTGELFF
13,.,TRBJ2-7,.,TRBV6-5,TGTGCCAGCATGGGCGGGTTCTCCTACGAGCAGTACTTC,CASMGGFSYEQYF
15,.,TRBJ1-4,TRBD1,TRBV7-2,TGTGCCAGCAGCTTACAGGGGGCGGAAAATGAAAAACTGTTTTTT,CASSLQGAENEKLFF
17,.,TRBJ2-1,TRBD2,TRBV10-3,TGTGCCATCAGGCCATCACTCCTAGCGGGAGAGGGGAATGAGCAGTTCTTC,CAIRPSLLAGEGNEQFF
14,.,TRBJ1-4,.,TRBV5-6,TGTGCCAGCAGCTTCGCCCAGGGACTGGAAAAACTGTTTTTT,CASSFAQGLEKLFF
13,.,TRBJ2-7,.,TRBV5-4,TGTGCCAGCAGCTTTAGGGGGTCCTACGAGCAGTACTTC,CASSFRGSYEQYF